This T cell receptor (beta chain) was profiled in a study of beta chain features in type 1 diabetes. About the study: Patients did not differ from healthy donors in age, gender or cell yield.

Via the markers CD45RO/CCR7/CD25/CD127/CD95/CD27, stem cell-like memory, regulatory, central memory and naive CD4+ cells were sorted. This clone was seen a few times. Every isolated RNA sample was fully reverse transcribed, so sequencing captured expressed TCRB transcripts. The method was immunoSEQ multiplex PCR; TCRdb's version includes in-frame clones alone and lacks a portion of them. The repertoire holds more than 300,000 clones, with 8% as singletons. The CDR3 has 13 amino acids. The germline CDR1 and CDR2 sequences are MDHEN and SYDVKM. Trimming shortened V by 5 bases and J by 2 bases, and 8 bases separated the two germline ends.

Specimen: central memory CD4+ T cells from blood. V and J are TRBV28 and TRBJ2-3; perhaps TRBD1 as D (6 bases). The TCR comes from a woman younger than 30 in good health. DNA of the CDR3: TGTGCCAGCAGTCGACAGGTCACAGATACGCAGTATTTT. Protein: CASSRQVTDTQYF.